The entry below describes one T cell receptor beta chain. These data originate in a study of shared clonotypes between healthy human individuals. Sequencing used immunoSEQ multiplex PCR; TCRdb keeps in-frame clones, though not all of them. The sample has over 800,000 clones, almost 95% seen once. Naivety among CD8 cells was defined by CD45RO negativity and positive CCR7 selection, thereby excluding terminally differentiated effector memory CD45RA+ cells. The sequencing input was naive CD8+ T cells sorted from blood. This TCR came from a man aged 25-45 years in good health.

CDR3 DNA: TGTGCCAGCAGCTTAGAGGCAGGCATACGATCGTACAATGAGCAGTTCTTC. Translating it yields CASSLEAGIRSYNEQFF. The rearrangement joins TRBV7-2 to TRBJ2-1, with D unresolved. The V end lost 1 base, the J end lost 4 bases, and 17 bases lay between the germline ends. Germline V gene sequence: CDR1 SGHTA, CDR2 FQGNSA. CDR3 length: 17 residues.